A selection of T cell receptor beta chains follows, all from one sample in a study of Graves' ophthalmopathy and Graves' hyperthyroidism. MiXCR, applied by TCRdb to the multiplex PCR reads, yields one record per CDR3 protein. The sample lists more than 300,000 distinct CDR3 sequences; 15% were seen once. Sequenced sample: peripheral blood. These receptors originate from a woman between 18 and 29 years old with stable Graves' hyperthyroidism. CDR3s include the opening cysteine and the closing phenylalanine or tryptophan.

V	length	J	CDR3
TRBV7-3	14	TRBJ1-6	CASSLGTIQSPLHF
TRBV5-1	15	TRBJ1-1	CASSFTGQGNTEAFF
TRBV11-2	17	TRBJ2-5	CASSLNPRTGAEETQYF
TRBV11-2	16	TRBJ1-1	CASSLEPFTGYTEAFF
TRBV9	14	TRBJ1-1	CASSPAQWSPEAFF
TRBV6-1	16	TRBJ1-5	CASSREGWGSNQPQHF
TRBV27	15	TRBJ1-5	CASSPGQGKNQPQHF
TRBV18	12	TRBJ1-1	CASRITNTEAFF
TRBV12-3/TRBV12-4	17	TRBJ2-4	CASSYLLAGAAKNIQYF
TRBV20-1	15	TRBJ2-7	CSARDGTGGSYEQYF
TRBV11-1	16	TRBJ1-2	CASRPLPGVTSYGYTF
TRBV6-1	16	TRBJ1-5	CASSEARGRAGQPQHF
TRBV11-3	9	TRBJ2-7	CASRNEQYF
TRBV6-6	13	TRBJ1-1	CASSNPAGTEAFF
TRBV6-5	14	TRBJ2-5	CASSSLGSRETQYF
TRBV19	12	TRBJ1-2	CASLRGAGGYTF
TRBV3-1	14	TRBJ1-1	CASSQSTGNTEAFF
TRBV20-1	15	TRBJ2-5	CSAGLAGGFQETQYF
TRBV5-1	14	TRBJ1-1	CASTDPGQEGEAFF
TRBV3-1	16	TRBJ1-6	CASSHIGTGYNSPLHF
TRBV7-2	17	TRBJ1-6	CASSLTPRRVGNSPLHF
TRBV6-2/TRBV6-3	14	TRBJ2-7	CASRRDGTSYEQYF
TRBV20-1	15	TRBJ2-7	CSAREGAGGTYEQYF
TRBV2	13	TRBJ1-2	CASSGDSEFWYTF
TRBV13	16	TRBJ2-7	CASSPPFPGQGQEQYF
TRBV12-3/TRBV12-4	21	TRBJ1-5	CASSLDSWGRRLTFSNQPQHF
TRBV20-1	12	TRBJ2-4	CSARSGLGGEYF
TRBV6-1	14	TRBJ2-2	CASRLGGGTGELFF